The 20 T cell receptor beta chains below were found in one sample sequenced in a study of PD-1 blockade in classical Hodgkin lymphoma. Brentuximab vedotin exposure varied among the patients, all of whom had relapsed after autologous stem cell transplantation. Measured with immunoSEQ multiplex PCR; TCRdb has only the in-frame clones, and not every one. Of tens of thousands of clones in the sample, roughly 87% are singletons; the top ten hold about 10%. Specimen: peripheral blood mononuclear cells (PBMCs), collected before the second cycle of nivolumab. Receptor source: a human donor with classical Hodgkin lymphoma.

The J gene is TRBJ2-7, the V gene TRBV6-5; D is perhaps TRBD1 (5 bases). The CDR3 covers 15 residues. Germline V gives CDR1 MNHEY, CDR2 SVGAGI. The V and J ends lost 0 bases and 7 bases respectively, with 16 bases between them. In nucleotides, the CDR3 is TGTGCCAGCAGTTACTCAGGGCAGGACATAGGGGAGCAGTACTTC. Protein product: CASSYSGQDIGEQYF.

The V gene is TRBV10-2, the J gene TRBJ1-4, with TRBD1 matching over 7 bases. The CDR3 is 15 amino acids. V lost 1 base to trimming and J lost 8 bases; unmatched junction nucleotides: 7. CDR1 and CDR2 from the germline V gene are WSHSY and SAAADI. The CDR3 DNA is TGCGCCAGCAGTGAGTTGACAGGGTGGGCCGAAAAACTGTTTTTT. Protein product: CASSELTGWAEKLFF.

The rearrangement links TRBV11-2 to TRBJ1-4; no firm D call. This CDR3 spans 16 amino acids. Germline V gene sequence: CDR1 SGHAT, CDR2 FQNNGV. The germline V and J ends were trimmed by 2 bases and 8 bases, with 18 bases remaining between them. CDR3 region: CASSLTLGLRGEKLFF. CDR3 nucleotides: TGTGCCAGCAGCTTAACTCTGGGTCTTAGAGGGGAAAAACTGTTTTTT.

The count of this clone is one. The rearrangement uses TRBV28 and TRBJ2-7, with D perhaps TRBD2 (6 bases). This CDR3 is 15 amino acids long. V lost 4 bases to trimming and J lost 0 bases, with 13 bases between them. CDR1 is MDHEN, CDR2 SYDVKM, per germline. The CDR3 is CASSSGSRPSYEQYF. The CDR3 DNA is TGTGCCAGCAGTTCCGGGAGTCGCCCCTCCTACGAGCAGTACTTC.

The chain uses TRBV18 and TRBJ2-4; tentatively, D is TRBD1 (6 bases). The germline gives CDR1 KGHSH, CDR2 LQKENI. The CDR3 extends over 18 amino acids. V lost 4 bases and J lost 0, with 19 bases in between. The CDR3 loop reads CASSRPIQGILAKNIQYF. In nucleotides, the CDR3 is TGTGCCAGCTCACGACCCATACAGGGCATACTAGCCAAAAACATTCAGTACTTC.

V gene TRBV28 combines with J gene TRBJ2-5; 8 bases are shared with TRBD2. With 3 bases clipped from V and 5 bases from J, the junction kept 8 bases outside the gene matches. This CDR3 comprises 15 residues. The V gene's germline CDR1 is MDHEN and CDR2 SYDVKM. The DNA for the CDR3 is TGTGCCAGCAGTTTGGTCGGGAGGGCGTGGGAGACCCAGTACTTC. Protein sequence: CASSLVGRAWETQYF.

The chain employs TRBV6-5 and TRBJ2-1, with 10 nucleotides matching TRBD2. CDR1 is MNHEY, CDR2 SVGAGI, per germline. Trimming cost V 0 bases and J 5 bases; bases outside gene matches: 1. The CDR3 is 15 amino acids. CDR3 bases: TGTGCCAGCAGTTACTCCCTAGCGGGGGACAATGAGCAGTTCTTC. Its translation: CASSYSLAGDNEQFF.

The genes are TRBV4-1 and TRBJ1-2; no reliable D call. This CDR3 comprises 13 residues. In germline, CDR1 is MGHRA, CDR2 YSYEKL. The V gene lost 0 bases and the J gene lost 5 bases, with 7 bases spanning the gap. CDR3 sequence: CASSQDPGYGYTF. The CDR3 DNA reads as TGCGCCAGCAGCCAAGATCCGGGGTATGGCTACACCTTC.

This clone was recorded only once. The genes are TRBV11-3 and TRBJ2-1; tentative D call: TRBD2 (5 bases). Trimming removed 3 bases at V and 1 base at J, with 10 bases between. The germline gives CDR1 SGHNT, CDR2 YENEEA. This CDR3 contains 15 residues. Here the CDR3 reads CASSLGASSYNEQFF. The CDR3 nucleotides read TGTGCCAGCAGCTTGGGAGCGTCGTCCTACAATGAGCAGTTCTTC.

This chain links TRBV7-9 with TRBJ2-7; a possible D gene is TRBD2 (5 bases). CDR1 SEHNR and CDR2 FQNEAQ come from the germline V gene (reference sequence). This CDR3 region has 18 residues. The V end was cut by 8 bases, the J end by 2 bases, with 28 bases between. The CDR3: CASGSTIKTGLTTYEQYF. The CDR3 nucleotides are TGTGCCAGCGGATCGACGATAAAGACCGGACTTACGACCTACGAGCAGTACTTC.

The CDR3 nucleotides are TGTGCCAGCAGTCGGCTAGCGGGTTACCAAGAGACCCAGTACTTC. It codes for CASSRLAGYQETQYF. This chain links TRBV2 with TRBJ2-5; 8 nucleotides agree with TRBD2. The CDR3 runs 15 residues. In germline, CDR1 is SNHLY, CDR2 FYNNEI. V dropped 5 bases and J dropped 0; count of bases not matched to a gene: 5.

V is TRBV10-2 and J is TRBJ2-7; D might be TRBD1 (6 bases). This CDR3 has 12 residues. The germline V and J ends were trimmed by 2 bases and 5 bases, with 7 bases remaining between them. Germline CDR1 is WSHSY and CDR2 is SAAADI. The CDR3 sequence: CASSENRDEQYF. In DNA, the CDR3 is TGCGCCAGCAGTGAGAACAGGGACGAGCAGTACTTC.

This clone was found once. J is TRBJ2-3 and V is TRBV18; 8 bases are a match to TRBD1. V shed 3 bases and J 8 bases; nucleotides not matched to a gene: 7. Looked up from germline, CDR1 is KGHSH and CDR2 is LQKENI. This CDR3 contains 14 residues. The CDR3 DNA reads TGTGCCAGCTCACCCGGACAGGGTACTGCTACGCAGTATTTT. Translated: CASSPGQGTATQYF.

The chain employs TRBV10-3 and TRBJ2-7; 7 bases map to TRBD2. This CDR3 is built from 14 residues. The germline V gene encodes CDR1 ENHRY and CDR2 SYGVKD. The V gene end was trimmed by 4 bases and the J gene end by 3 bases; junction bases not matched to a gene: 6. In DNA, the CDR3 is TGTGCCATCAGTGCTCTAGCGGAAATCTACGAGCAGTACTTC. Amino acid sequence: CAISALAEIYEQYF.

This chain joins TRBV18 and TRBJ1-6, with 7 nucleotides matching TRBD1. The CDR3 extends over 18 amino acids. J gave up 10 bases and V 3 bases, and 18 bases lay outside the gene matches. CDR1 is KGHSH and CDR2 is LQKENI in the germline V gene. This CDR3 is CASSPSVQGRLSGSPLHF. In DNA form, the CDR3 reads TGTGCCAGCTCACCGAGCGTACAGGGGCGGTTGAGCGGCTCACCCCTCCACTTT.

V is TRBV28 and J is TRBJ1-5, with 9 positions matching TRBD1. This CDR3 has 14 residues. Germline CDR1 MDHEN, CDR2 SYDVKM. V was pared by 5 bases and J by 5 bases, with 4 bases of the junction left unmatched. In nucleotides, the CDR3 is TGTGCCAGCAGTCCGGGGGACAGGGATCAGCCCCAGCATTTT. It encodes CASSPGDRDQPQHF.

V and J are TRBV11-2 and TRBJ2-5; 14 nucleotides align to TRBD2. The CDR3 covers 16 residues. V gave up 5 bases and J gave up 5 bases; unmatched junction bases: 7. Germline CDR1 reads SGHAT; CDR2 reads FQNNGV. CDR3 DNA: TGTGCCAGCAGCCCGGGACTAGCGGGAGATCTGGAGACCCAGTACTTC. Translating gives CASSPGLAGDLETQYF.

This chain joins TRBV4-1 and TRBJ2-4; tentatively, D is TRBD1 or TRBD2 (5 bases each). The CDR3 spans 17 residues. In germline, CDR1 is MGHRA, CDR2 YSYEKL. Between the trimmed V and J ends, which lost 4 bases and 6 bases, there was a span of 22 bases. CDR3 sequence: CASSRTVGVRYVNIQYF. The CDR3 nucleotides read TGCGCCAGCAGCCGAACGGTGGGGGTTCGTTATGTAAACATTCAGTACTTC.

This chain connects TRBV15 to TRBJ2-5; unclear D gene. Per germline, CDR1 LNHNV and CDR2 YYDKDF (reference sequence). The germline V and J ends were trimmed by 2 bases and 4 bases, with 8 bases remaining between them. The CDR3 sequence is 13 residues long. As DNA, the CDR3 is TGTGCCACCAGCAGACTAGGCGGAGAGACCCAGTACTTC. Its protein product is CATSRLGGETQYF.

This chain connects TRBV11-3 to TRBJ2-1, with 8 bases matching TRBD1. Germline-derived CDR1 and CDR2 are SGHNT and YENEEA. V trimming: 3 bases; J trimming: 6 bases; junction bases outside the gene matches: 1. CDR3 length: 13 amino acids. CDR3 nucleotides: TGTGCCAGCAGCTTCGACAGGGGCAATGAGCAGTTCTTC. This encodes CASSFDRGNEQFF.